This T cell receptor beta chain was sequenced in a study of T cell repertoires in aging, cancer and after chemotherapy. Study-wide context: Glioblastoma patients receiving temozolomide-based therapy gave paired samples before and after chemotherapy. The full dataset contained several million TCR reads. Notes on the study in general: Age-matched healthy donors had significantly more diverse, less clonal blood TCR repertoires than untreated cancer patients.

Rearranged V-D-J TRB sequences were amplified with a mixed TRB-A/B primer pool. TCRdb used MiXCR to reprocess the multiplex PCR reads, holding one entry per CDR3 protein. This sample has some 1,200 distinct CDR3 sequences, with 20% to 30% found just once. Amplification of TCR beta used genomic DNA extracted from peripheral blood. On this clonotype itself: Its antigen is as yet unknown. Sequence at one end of the junction differs from germline and may be a read error.

CDR3 length equals 14 residues. The germline gives CDR1 SGHTA, CDR2 FQGNSA. This receptor was taken from a human donor with a solid tumor. V and J are TRBV7-2 and TRBJ2-5; 9 nucleotides line up with TRBD1. Sequenced material: blood. CDR3 nucleotides: TGTGCCAGCAGCCGGAACAGGGGGCGGGAGACCAAGTACTTC. It yields the protein CASSRNRGRETKYF.